This TCR beta chain was sequenced in a study of OX40 agonist ivuxolimab in advanced cancers. CDR3 size: 14 residues. The V gene's germline CDR1 is PRHDT and CDR2 FYEKMQ (reference sequence). V lost 5 bases to trimming and J lost 9 bases; unmatched junction nucleotides: 10. There are a few counts of this clone. Only in-frame clones appear in the TCRdb table, and some are missing; sequencing was by immunoSEQ multiplex PCR. The repertoire holds 65,000 to 80,000 clones, with roughly 87% as singletons. This chain links TRBV13 with TRBJ2-7; 10 positions agree with TRBD1. The receptor was isolated from an adult with an advanced solid tumor such as melanoma, head and neck, liver or kidney cancer. The sequences come from CD4+ or CD8+ T cells sorted from blood, collected in a trial of the OX40 agonist ivuxolimab. CDR3 sequence reads: CASSTLGQGGGQYF. The CDR3 region has the DNA TGTGCCAGCAGCACCCTCGGACAGGGGGGAGGGCAGTACTTC.